A single sample is the source of the 10 T cell receptor beta chains below, sequenced in a study of technical replicates of blood from a handful of donors (dated by TCRdb to the late 2010s). Receptors were amplified or captured by the immunoSEQ multiplex PCR assay. The table comes from immuneACCESS by way of TCRdb, which keeps in-frame sequences with V and J called. Part of the clones is missing from these tables; in studies checked, under half for an unresolved V gene and the rest for unknown reasons. This sample is represented by over 85,000 clones; approximately 94% of them were singletons. The ten largest clones add up to about 0.3% of the sample. Sequences were obtained from T cells isolated from PBMCs. The source is a human donor in good health.

The chain is built from TRBV5-6 and TRBJ1-2; TRBD1 matches 11 bases. CDR3 size: 17 residues. CDR1 and CDR2 (germline): SGHDT, YYEEEE. The V and J ends lost 0 bases and 4 bases, in that order; junction bases with no gene match: 8. The CDR3 nucleotides are TGTGCCAGCAGCTTGGTGGGACAGGGGGATCCACCCTATGGCTACACCTTC. Its protein product is CASSLVGQGDPPYGYTF.

The chain recombines TRBV10-3 with TRBJ2-7; 7 bases match TRBD1. The germline CDR1 and CDR2 sequences are ENHRY and SYGVKD. This CDR3 is 16 amino acids long. Trimming removed 3 bases from V and 3 bases from J; junction bases left unmatched: 11. The CDR3 is CAISDQQGQRFYEQYF. Here the CDR3 DNA reads TGTGCCATCAGTGACCAACAGGGGCAAAGATTCTACGAGCAGTACTTC.

V usage is TRBV7-9 and J usage is TRBJ1-4, with D possibly being TRBD1 (5 bases). The CDR3 covers 10 residues. CDR1 is SEHNR, CDR2 FQNEAQ, per germline (reference sequence). With 8 bases removed from V and 7 bases from J, the gap between germline ends came to 5 bases. The DNA of the CDR3 is TGTGCCAGCGGGGCTGAAAAACTGTTTTTT. Its protein product is CASGAEKLFF.

The rearrangement joins TRBV10-3 to TRBJ2-5; 8 bases agree with TRBD1. V shed 10 bases and J 1 base; nucleotides not matched to a gene: 2. The CDR3 is made up of 12 amino acids. Per germline, CDR1 ENHRY and CDR2 SYGVKD. As DNA, the CDR3 is TGTGCCACGCAGGGGGCCCAAGAGACCCAGTACTTC. Amino acids: CATQGAQETQYF.

V gene TRBV12-5 combines with J gene TRBJ2-5; no reliable D call. The DNA end favors TRBJ2-7, so the J call may be wrong. The CDR3 has 15 amino acids. CDR1 LGHNT and CDR2 FRNRAP come from the germline V gene. CDR3: CASGLVYPQAYEQYF. The CDR3, as DNA: TGTGCTAGTGGTTTGGTATACCCGCAAGCCTACGAGCAGTACTTC.

The chain recombines TRBV27 with TRBJ1-2, with 8 bases that match TRBD1. This CDR3 has 13 amino acids. The trim removed 7 bases at V and 7 bases at J, leaving 8 bases unmatched. From germline, CDR1 is MNHEY and CDR2 SMNVEV (reference sequence). DNA of the CDR3: TGTGCCAGCAAGAGGACAGGGAATGGTGGCTACACCTTC. It yields the protein CASKRTGNGGYTF.

This chain links TRBV11-3 with TRBJ2-1; 8 bases are shared with TRBD2. Per the germline V gene, CDR1 is SGHNT and CDR2 is YENEEA. The CDR3 is 13 residues long. The V segment lost 5 bases and the J segment 9 bases; nucleotides outside the gene matches: 6. The chain's CDR3 is CASSLGAGGEQFF. In nucleotides, the CDR3 is TGTGCCAGCAGCCTAGGGGCGGGAGGTGAGCAGTTCTTC.

The chain combines TRBV10-1 with TRBJ2-7; 10 bases line up with TRBD2. The ends lost 9 bases at V and 1 base at J; junction bases unmatched: 0. There are 12 residues in the CDR3. Germline V CDR1 and CDR2: WNHNN, SYGVQD (reference sequence). CDR3 coding DNA: TGCGCCAGACTAGCGGGATCCTACGAGCAGTACTTC. Its protein product is CARLAGSYEQYF.

The chain uses TRBV29-1 and TRBJ2-2; 9 nucleotides match TRBD2. The CDR3 spans 16 residues. After removal of 3 bases from V and 6 bases from J, the junction contained 11 bases not matched to a gene. Germline CDR1 reads SQVTM; CDR2 reads ANQGSEA. CDR3 sequence: CSVELIAGEVPGELFF. Written as DNA, the CDR3 is TGCAGCGTTGAGTTAATAGCGGGAGAAGTTCCCGGGGAGCTGTTTTTT.

This chain connects TRBV30 to TRBJ1-5; D ambiguous. V dropped 1 base and J dropped 0 bases, with 7 bases sitting between them. The CDR3 contains 14 residues. The V gene's germline CDR1 is GTSNPN and CDR2 SVGIG (reference sequence). The CDR3 is CAWSGRYSNQPQHF. The CDR3 coding sequence is TGTGCCTGGAGTGGGAGGTATAGCAATCAGCCCCAGCATTTT.